This entry lists 4 T cell receptor beta chains sequenced from one sample in a study of Ad26.COV2.S vaccination and SARS-CoV-2 variants. Sequenced by immunoSEQ multiplex PCR; TCRdb stores in-frame clones only, minus some. The repertoire includes around 370,000 clones, approximately 84% of them detected once, and about 3.3% sits in the top ten. As to treatment: around 19 received Ad26.COV2.S at low or high dose, single or two shots; about five received placebo; per-sample allocation not given. It was on day 63 after the first vaccine or placebo injection that samples were taken. This material consisted of peripheral blood, taken in a trial of Ad26.COV2.S vaccine versus placebo. These receptors came from a person between 18 and 60 years old who received the Ad26.COV2.S COVID-19 vaccine or a placebo.

The chain has TRBV5-1 and TRBJ2-3; 10 positions match TRBD2. CDR1 SGHRS and CDR2 YFSETQ come from the germline V gene. The CDR3 totals 14 residues. With V trimmed by 6 bases and J by 5 bases, 6 bases remained unmatched. CDR3 DNA sequence: TGCGCCAGCACTAGCGGGAGTGGAAAAGATACGCAGTATTTT. The encoded protein is CASTSGSGKDTQYF.

Points on this clone: Distinct nucleotide sequences in the sample also encode this CDR3. The chain joins TRBV5-4 to TRBJ1-1, with D unresolved. Between the trimmed V and J ends, which lost 1 base and 0 bases, there was a span of 7 bases. CDR1 is SGHNT, CDR2 YYREEE, per germline (reference sequence). CDR3 length equals 14 residues. The CDR3 DNA sequence: TGTGCCAGCAGCTTGACTCAAGTGAACACTGAAGCTTTCTTT. Its protein is CASSLTQVNTEAFF. Full variable domain (missing parts from reference TRBV5-4 and TRBJ1-1): ETGVTQSPTHLIKTRGQQVTLRCSSQSGHNTVSWYQQALGQGPQFIFQYYREEENGRGNFPPRFSGLQFPNYSSELNVNALELDDSALYLCASSLTQVNTEAFFGQGTRLTVV.

The rearrangement links TRBV12-5 to TRBJ2-7, with D possibly being TRBD1 (6 bases). Germline V lookup: CDR1 LGHNT, CDR2 FRNRAP. The CDR3 is 15 amino acids. Trimming removed 5 bases at V and 9 bases at J, with 23 bases between. CDR3 sequence reads: CASGRRDTPGLWQYF. In DNA, the CDR3 is TGTGCTAGTGGTCGCAGGGACACCCCGGGCCTATGGCAGTACTTC.

As DNA, the CDR3 is TGTGCCAGCAGCACAGGGTTCCTACAAGAGACCCAGTACTTC. Encoded protein: CASSTGFLQETQYF. This chain joins TRBV7-9 and TRBJ2-5; TRBD1 is a possible D gene (6 bases). The CDR3 is 14 amino acids. CDR1 is SEHNR and CDR2 is FQNEAQ in the germline V gene (reference sequence). Trimming pared 5 bases from V and 2 bases from J, leaving 12 bases between.